Listed here is a single T cell receptor (beta chain). The V gene end was trimmed by 2 bases and the J gene end by 5 bases; junction bases not matched to a gene: 6. Germline loops: CDR1 SGHTA, CDR2 FQGNSA. This CDR3 has 15 residues. How the authors handled the data: Amplification of reference gene primers was used by the study to estimate nucleated cell counts. Here immunoSEQ multiplex PCR was the method, and the copy in TCRdb shows in-frame clones only, minus some. V and J calls and clone size are those listed in that table; D and trimming were worked out from the DNA. The sample includes a few hundred thousand clones, roughly 83% of them seen just once. The data derive from a study of blood T cell repertoires in COVID-19. Overall study context: PBMCs, B-cell-depleted T cells, or T cells were the source of the cDNA or gDNA that made up the material.

This clonotype was sampled from a woman aged 45-65 years with acute or convalescent COVID-19. This chain links TRBV7-2 with TRBJ2-3; TRBD2 agrees at 8 bases. Source material: peripheral blood. The DNA for the CDR3 is TGTGCCAGCAGCTTAACGGGAGGGCCTGGAGATACGCAGTATTTT. This encodes CASSLTGGPGDTQYF.